The sequence of this TCR beta chain was determined in a study of blood T cell repertoires in COVID-19. Turning to the study itself: Acute-phase and convalescent COVID-19 samples originated in the United States, Italy and Spain. PBMCs, B-cell-depleted T cells, or T cells were the source of the cDNA or gDNA that made up the material.

Looked up from germline, CDR1 is SGHTA and CDR2 is FQGNSA. Trimming shortened V by 0 bases and J by 2 bases, and 10 bases separated the two germline ends. There are 16 residues in the CDR3. Source study methods: Estimation of nucleated cell counts was performed using reference gene primer amplification. Measured with immunoSEQ multiplex PCR; TCRdb has only the in-frame clones, and not every one. The V and J calls and the clone size are those of that table, but D and trimming were determined from the DNA. The table has approximately 84,000 clones, under 90% seen once. The chain couples TRBV7-2 to TRBJ1-4, with a weak D call TRBD1 (5 bases). The source is a human donor with active COVID-19. The donor label of this sample is uncertain. Sequencing used peripheral blood. The CDR3 sequence: CASSLAGGWTNEKLFF. As DNA, the CDR3 is TGTGCCAGCAGCTTAGCGGGGGGGTGGACTAATGAAAAACTGTTTTTT.